This is a list of T cell receptor beta chains from one sample in a study of cytomegalovirus exposure and HLA in healthy donors. Method: immunoSEQ multiplex PCR; TCRdb's copy keeps in-frame clones and lacks some. The top ten hold approximately 8.8% of the sample, which has about 120,000 clones, 75% to 85% seen once. Sequences were obtained from PBMCs. These receptor sequences come from a female donor in good health and CMV-seropositive. Both conserved end residues are part of each CDR3. D genes are given only for firm matches. Clone size is shown for a subset of rows, as once, few, many or a class of expanded clone.

J | size | V | D | DNA | CDR3
TRBJ2-1 | - | TRBV28 | TRBD1 | TGTGCCAGCAGTGAGCCAGGGGGAAGCTCCTACAATGAGCAGTTCTTC | CASSEPGGSSYNEQFF
TRBJ1-2 | - | TRBV30 | TRBD1 | TGTGCCTGGGGACAGGGGGCGATCGGCTACACCTTC | CAWGQGAIGYTF
TRBJ2-7 | - | TRBV6-6 | - | TGTGCCAGCAGAAGAGTCCGACAGGAGCCCCACGAGCAGTACTTC | CASRRVRQEPHEQYF
TRBJ2-3 | - | TRBV7-9 | - | TGTGCCAGCAGCGCAACACAGGTCACAGATACGCAGTATTTT | CASSATQVTDTQYF
TRBJ1-2 | - | TRBV30 | - | TGTGCCTGGAGTGACAGGGCCGGCTACACCTTC | CAWSDRAGYTF
TRBJ2-7 | - | TRBV4-3 | TRBD2 | TGCGCCAGCAGCAAACGGTCCACTAGCGGGGGTGAGCAGTACTTC | CASSKRSTSGGEQYF
TRBJ2-5 | - | TRBV18 | TRBD1 | TGTGCCAGCTCACCACCTTACAGGGGAGAGACCCAGTACTTC | CASSPPYRGETQYF
TRBJ1-4 | - | TRBV7-2 | - | TGTGCCAGCAGCTTAGGCGCGGGAGGAGAACTGTTTTTT | CASSLGAGGELFF
TRBJ1-4 | once | TRBV6-5 | - | TGTGCCAGCAGTTACTCGGAGGTGCATGAAAAACTGTTTTTT | CASSYSEVHEKLFF
TRBJ2-7 | - | TRBV2 | - | TGTGCCAGCAGTGCAGGCTACGAGCAGTACTTC | CASSAGYEQYF
TRBJ1-4 | - | TRBV19 | - | TGTGCCAGTAGACCTCGCCAGGGTAATGAAAAACTGTTTTTT | CASRPRQGNEKLFF
TRBJ2-2 | - | TRBV7-9 | TRBD1 | TGTTCCAGCAGCTTCCCGACAGGGGGCATCGCCACCGGGGAGCTGTTTTTT | CSSSFPTGGIATGELFF
TRBJ1-4 | - | TRBV2 | TRBD1 | TGTGCCAGCAGTGGTAGACAGGGGCTGTACAATGAAAAACTGTTTTTT | CASSGRQGLYNEKLFF
TRBJ1-4 | - | TRBV28 | - | TGTGCCAGCAGGGGCGCAACTAATGAAAAACTGTTTTTT | CASRGATNEKLFF
TRBJ1-5 | once | TRBV21-1 | - | TGTGCCAGCAGCGGCCGGGACAGAGCATTTTATAGCAATCAGCCCCAGCATTTT | CASSGRDRAFYSNQPQHF
TRBJ1-1 | once | TRBV20-1 | - | TGCAGTGCTAGTAGCGGAGAAGCTTTCTTT | CSASSGEAFF
TRBJ2-2 | - | TRBV5-5 | - | TGTGCCAGCAGCTCTGGGGGGAGCACCGGGGAGCTGTTTTTT | CASSSGGSTGELFF
TRBJ1-6 | - | TRBV19 | - | TGTGCCAGTAGTATGATGACAGGCGCGAATTCACCCCTCCACTTT | CASSMMTGANSPLHF
TRBJ1-1 | - | TRBV19 | - | TGTGCCAGTATCCCTCCCCCCAGGGGCCGCCAGAACACTGAAGCTTTCTTT | CASIPPPRGRQNTEAFF
TRBJ1-1 | - | TRBV5-4 | - | TGTGCCAGCAGATTAGACTTACAGGACACTGAAGCTTTCTTT | CASRLDLQDTEAFF
TRBJ2-6 | - | TRBV7-3 | - | TGTGCCAGCAGCCCGTTCTACTCTGGGGCCAACGTCCTGACTTTC | CASSPFYSGANVLTF
TRBJ1-1 | few | TRBV2 | TRBD1 | TGTGCCAGCAGGGGGGACAGGAACACTGAAGCTTTCTTT | CASRGDRNTEAFF
TRBJ1-2 | - | TRBV6-6 | TRBD1 | TGTGCCAGCAGGGGACAGGGGGCGAGCTATGGCTACACCTTC | CASRGQGASYGYTF